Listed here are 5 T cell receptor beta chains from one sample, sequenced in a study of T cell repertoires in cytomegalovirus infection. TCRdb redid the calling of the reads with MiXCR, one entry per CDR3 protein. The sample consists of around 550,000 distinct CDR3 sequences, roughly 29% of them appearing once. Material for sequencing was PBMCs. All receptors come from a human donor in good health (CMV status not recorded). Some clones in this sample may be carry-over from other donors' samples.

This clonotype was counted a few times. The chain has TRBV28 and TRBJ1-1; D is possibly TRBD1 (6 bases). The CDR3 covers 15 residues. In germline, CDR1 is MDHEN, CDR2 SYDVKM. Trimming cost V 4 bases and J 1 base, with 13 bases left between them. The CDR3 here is CASSSGGWRNTEAFF. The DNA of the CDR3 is TGTGCCAGCAGTTCCGGGGGCTGGCGGAACACTGAAGCTTTCTTT.

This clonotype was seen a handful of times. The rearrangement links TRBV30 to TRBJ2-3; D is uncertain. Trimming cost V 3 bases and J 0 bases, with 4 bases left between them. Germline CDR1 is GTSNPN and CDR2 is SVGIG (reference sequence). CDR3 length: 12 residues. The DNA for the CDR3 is TGTGCCTGGAGAGGTAGCACAGATACGCAGTATTTT. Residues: CAWRGSTDTQYF.

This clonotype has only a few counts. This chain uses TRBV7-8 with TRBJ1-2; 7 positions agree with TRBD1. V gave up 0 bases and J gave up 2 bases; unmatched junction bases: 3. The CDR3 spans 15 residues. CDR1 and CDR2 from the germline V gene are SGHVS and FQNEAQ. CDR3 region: CASSLADRANYGYTF. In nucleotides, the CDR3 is TGTGCCAGCAGCTTAGCCGACAGGGCGAACTATGGCTACACCTTC.

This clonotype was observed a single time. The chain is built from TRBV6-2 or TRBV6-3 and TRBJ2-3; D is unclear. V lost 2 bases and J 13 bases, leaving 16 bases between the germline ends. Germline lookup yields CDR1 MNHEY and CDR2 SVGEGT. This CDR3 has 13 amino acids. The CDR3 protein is CASSYEGRATKYF. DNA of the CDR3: TGTGCCAGCAGTTACGAAGGACGAGCCACCAAGTATTTT.

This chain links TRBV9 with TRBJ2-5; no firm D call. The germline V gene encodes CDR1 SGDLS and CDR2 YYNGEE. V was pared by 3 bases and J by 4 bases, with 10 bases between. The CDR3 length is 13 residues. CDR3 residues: CASSGPDGETQYF. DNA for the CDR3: TGTGCCAGCAGCGGACCAGATGGAGAGACCCAGTACTTC.